This T cell receptor beta chain derives from a study of T cell responses to AZD1222 COVID-19 vaccine (TCRdb year 2021). For the study in its entirety: AZD1222 recipients given second doses at about 4 weeks or at about 12 weeks were pooled, since spike-specific TCR depth and breadth were not found to differ between the two schedules. A total of roughly 240 trial participants underwent TCR sequencing, of whom around 200 received two doses of AZD1222 and around 26 received two doses of the MenACWY control vaccine. Trial participants were enrolled into age subgroups of 18-55, 56-69 and 70-plus years, which contained approximately 150, 28 and 58 TCR-sequenced participants, respectively.

Here is what the overall study found, with its caveats: Reportedly, close to half of the unique spike-specific TCRs recognized epitopes lying outside the regions that are mutated in the B.1.351 and B.1.1.7 variants. The whole spike protein was spanned by vaccine-associated CD4 TCRs, and dominant responses were seen in regions 160-218 and 743-854. In the small 56-69-year group, the increase in depth fell short of significance, most likely because of low power. After two AZD1222 doses, spike-specific TCR breadth and depth were significantly higher than at day 0 and than in MenACWY recipients. Most participants were white British and females outnumbered males, and the authors suggested that clonal diversity may have been underestimated. Conclusions about previously exposed vaccinees were limited because only six AZD1222 recipients were SARS-CoV-2 seropositive at baseline. Because no day 14 peak-response samples were available, repertoires were characterized only after the peak T cell response.

About this clone: What antigen it recognizes has not been identified. It has no much larger one-base neighbor in the sample; base qualities were not kept.

Taken with the paper, the label for time point translates to: baseline before first vaccination. Samples from vaccinated people were obtained from the UK trials COV001 and COV002, which included a single-blind randomized controlled phase 2/3 trial of AZD1222 (ChAdOx1 nCoV-19) in healthy adults. Trial participant PBMC samples were collected at day 0 and day 28 after the second dose for TCRbeta chain sequencing. The CDR3 regions of human TCRbeta chains were analyzed by immunosequencing. The original methods were these. TCRs in the repertoires were compared against a reference library of SARS-CoV-2-specific TCRs that had been generated with the MIRA antigen-specificity platform. Breadth was defined as the fraction of unique TCRs that were SARS-CoV-2-associated, and depth was defined as the fraction of total T cells that were SARS-CoV-2-associated. Each spike-specific TCR was assigned to its reactive spike region and to a CD4 or CD8 class using the MIRA data. Log10-transformed breadth and depth values were compared by one-way ANOVA with Sidak's multiple comparisons tests. TCRdb took over this immuneACCESS table, retaining in-frame rearrangements with V and J assigned. Such tables are incomplete; in checked studies, under half of the missing clones stem from an unresolved V gene, and the remainder is unexplained. From that table come the V and J calls and clone size; the DNA was used to work out D and trimming. The sample table holds approximately 200,000 clones, of which 90% to 95% were seen once. Roughly a tenth of the sample is in the top ten clones.

At the junction V is shortened by 5 bases and J by 4 bases, with 12 bases in between. The CDR3 goes from the cysteine to the phenylalanine over 13 residues. Of the read, only the CDR3 DNA is kept; its 39 bases are in frame from base 1. Per the germline V gene, SGHTA is the CDR1 and FQGTGA is the CDR2. The sample was peripheral blood, taken on day 0 of AZD1222 vaccination. The clonotype originates from an adult in good health. In this chain, TRBV7-3 is recombined with TRBJ2-7; the D gene could be TRBD1 or TRBD2, each one agreeing over 6 bases. The CDR3 corresponds to CASSPTGRYEQYF. The DNA sequence reads TGTGCCAGCAGCCCAACAGGGAGGTACGAGCAGTACTTC.